This passage covers 25 T cell receptor beta chains from one sample sequenced in a study of CD8+CD57+ T cells in acquired aplastic anemia. Genomic DNA was employed as the template in profiling TCR beta VDJ and CDR3. A single record per CDR3 protein comes from TCRdb applying MiXCR to the reads. The sample includes approximately 170,000 distinct CDR3 sequences, around 50% of them seen just once. Sequenced sample: sorted CD4+, CD8+, or CD8+CD57+ T cells (not recorded which) from PBMCs. Receptors originate from a human donor in good health, serving as a control.

CDR3 nucleotides: TGCGCCAGCAGCTCGAACAAAACAGGGTCCTCTGAGCAGTACGTC. Protein product: CASSSNKTGSSEQYV. The V and J genes are TRBV5-1 and TRBJ2-7; D is perhaps TRBD1 (6 bases). This CDR3 contains 15 residues. The ends were cut back, 3 bases at V and 7 bases at J, with 20 bases in the middle. Germline V gene sequence: CDR1 SGHRS, CDR2 YFSETQ.

As concerns this clonotype: This may stem from a read error, because a much larger clone lies one nucleotide away. Without the conserved terminal phenylalanine or tryptophan, this CDR3 likely stems from a read error. The chain carries TRBV12-3 or TRBV12-4 and TRBJ2-1; the D is unclear. This CDR3 comprises 13 residues. V lost 4 bases and J 6 bases, leaving 10 bases between the germline ends. Here the CDR3 reads CASSYSSPNEQFL. CDR3 nucleotide sequence: TGTGCCAGCAGTTACTCGAGTCCCAATGAGCAGTTCCTC.

A remark on this clonotype: The CDR3 carries no conserved terminal phenylalanine or tryptophan, so it likely arises from a read error. Because the CDR3's place on the DNA is in doubt, the DNA is left out and the CDR3 is given as listed by TCRdb. The chain has TRBV5-1 and TRBJ2-7. Germline CDR1 reads SGHRS; CDR2 reads YFSETQ. The CDR3 contains 8 residues when both ends are counted. CDR3 sequence: CASSFLCY.

This clonotype appeared many times. The chain uses TRBV10-3 and TRBJ1-2; TRBD1 is a possible D gene (6 bases). V was pared by 7 bases and J by 4 bases, with 10 bases between. CDR3 length equals 12 residues. Germline V gene sequence: CDR1 ENHRY, CDR2 SYGVKD. The CDR3 DNA sequence: TGTGCCATCATGACAGGACTCTATGGCTACACCTTC. Translated, it gives CAIMTGLYGYTF.

The chain has TRBV9 and TRBJ2-2; D uncertain. From germline, CDR1 is SGDLS and CDR2 YYNGEE. Trimming left V 3 bases short and J 2 bases short, with 8 bases between. CDR3 size: 14 residues. The CDR3 loop is CASSETFNTGELFF. DNA of the CDR3: TGTGCCAGCAGCGAAACCTTTAACACCGGGGAGCTGTTTTTT.

This clonotype was counted ten times or more. The chain couples TRBV6-1 to TRBJ2-7, with D possibly TRBD2 on 5 matching bases. The CDR3 covers 13 residues. V lost 5 bases and J 2 bases, leaving 10 bases between the germline ends. Germline-derived CDR1 and CDR2 are MNHNS and SASEGT. In DNA form, the CDR3 reads TGTGCCAGCAGTTCCGGGGTACCCTACGAGCAGTACTTC. This translates into CASSSGVPYEQYF.

This clonotype occurred once. The chain joins TRBV2 to TRBJ2-3; 9 bases are a match to TRBD1. The length of the CDR3 is 14 residues. V lost 8 bases and J lost 3; bases outside the gene matches: 6. Germline CDR1 reads SNHLY; CDR2 reads FYNNEI. CDR3 sequence: CASLRGQGTDTQYF. CDR3 sequence (DNA): TGTGCCAGCCTTAGGGGACAGGGTACAGATACGCAGTATTTT.

The chain links TRBV15 to TRBJ2-1; 7 bases are a match to TRBD2. The CDR3 sequence is 15 residues long. Germline values: CDR1 LNHNV, CDR2 YYDKDF (reference sequence). Unmatched junction bases numbered 6, after V lost 1 base and J lost 6 bases. Written as DNA, the CDR3 is TGTGCCACCAGCAGAGGGTCGGCGGGGGTCAATGAGCAGTTCTTC. Its translation: CATSRGSAGVNEQFF.

This clonotype was recorded many times. J is TRBJ1-1 and V is TRBV5-1, with a possible D match to TRBD1 (6 bases). From germline, CDR1 is SGHRS and CDR2 YFSETQ. V lost 2 bases and J 4 bases, leaving 15 bases between the germline ends. The CDR3 totals 15 residues. CDR3: CASSFSTGYSTEAFF. CDR3 coding DNA: TGCGCCAGCAGCTTCTCCACAGGGTATAGCACTGAAGCTTTCTTT.

This clonotype was counted ten times or more. The chain joins TRBV6-5 to TRBJ1-1; no reliable D call. CDR3 length: 15 residues. Germline V CDR1 and CDR2: MNHEY, SVGAGI. Trimming stripped 2 bases from V and 1 base from J, with 11 bases between. The chain's CDR3 is CASSYTHFQNTEAFF. The DNA for the CDR3 is TGTGCCAGCAGTTACACCCACTTCCAGAACACTGAAGCTTTCTTT.

This chain links TRBV2 with TRBJ1-6, with D hard to call. The CDR3 is 14 residues long. Germline CDR1 and CDR2: SNHLY and FYNNEI. Deletions cut 6 bases from V and 4 bases from J, with 10 bases between. CDR3 DNA: TGTGCCAGCAGAGCGGACGCATATAATTCACCCCTCCACTTT. This sequence encodes CASRADAYNSPLHF.

This clonotype has ten or more counts. CDR3 coding DNA: TGTGCCAGCAGTTACAGCCCACAGGGGAACACTGAAGCTTTCTTT. Translated, it gives CASSYSPQGNTEAFF. The chain recombines TRBV6-5 with TRBJ1-1, with D perhaps matching TRBD1 (6 bases). V was clipped by 2 bases and J by 1 base, with 11 bases between them. Germline CDR1 and CDR2: MNHEY and SVGAGI. The CDR3 runs to 15 residues.

This chain connects TRBV7-9 to TRBJ1-6; D is unclear. Germline CDR1 reads SEHNR; CDR2 reads FQNEAQ (reference sequence). Between the trimmed V and J ends, which lost 1 base and 10 bases, there was a span of 11 bases. The CDR3 is 14 residues long. The CDR3 DNA sequence: TGTGCCAGCAGCTTAGGGGGATTTGGATCACCCCTCCACTTT. It is translated as CASSLGGFGSPLHF.

This clonotype was detected many times. This chain connects TRBV20-1 to TRBJ1-2, with 11 positions matching TRBD1. The CDR3 contains 13 residues. V shed 6 bases, J shed 7 bases, and the junction held 7 bases outside the gene matches. Germline values: CDR1 DFQATT, CDR2 SNEGSKA (reference sequence). Here the CDR3 reads CSAHRTGGIGYTF. In DNA, the CDR3 is TGCAGTGCACATAGGACAGGGGGCATTGGCTACACCTTC.

This sequence joins TRBV7-2 and TRBJ2-7; D possibly corresponds to TRBD1 (7 bases). Germline lookup yields CDR1 SGHTA and CDR2 FQGNSA. This CDR3 has 17 amino acids. V was clipped by 5 bases and J by 5 bases, with 25 bases between them. The CDR3: CASSQDRQLQGGDEQYF. The CDR3 DNA reads TGTGCCAGCAGCCAAGATCGGCAACTCCAGGGGGGTGACGAGCAGTACTTC. The full variable domain, its missing parts supplied by reference TRBV7-2 and TRBJ2-7, is GAGVSQSPSNKVTEKGKDVELRCDPISGHTALYWYRQSLGQGLEFLIYFQGNSAPDKSGLPSDRFSAERTGGSVSTLTIQRTQQEDSAVYLCASSQDRQLQGGDEQYFGPGTRLTVT.

This clonotype was detected many times. The V gene is TRBV6-5, the J gene TRBJ2-7, with D perhaps given as TRBD1 or TRBD2 (6 bases each). V lost 6 bases to trimming and J lost 2 bases, with 14 bases between them. There are 14 residues in the CDR3. Germline V gives CDR1 MNHEY, CDR2 SVGAGI. The CDR3 sequence is CASSPNREAYEQYF. Here the CDR3 DNA reads TGTGCCAGCAGCCCGAACAGGGAGGCCTACGAGCAGTACTTC.

This sequence joins TRBV10-3 and TRBJ1-5, with TRBD1 matching over 7 bases. The germline CDR1 and CDR2 sequences are ENHRY and SYGVKD. The CDR3 contains 18 residues. Trimming took 10 bases from V and 1 from J; bases not matched to a gene: 19. The CDR3 nucleotides are TGTGCCAGCAGCAGGAAACCCCCGGGACAGCCAAGCAATCAGCCCCAGCATTTT. Residues: CASSRKPPGQPSNQPQHF.

Ten or more counts support this clonotype. This CDR3 is CSARTVAGTEAFF. As DNA, the CDR3 is TGCAGCGCGCGGACAGTGGCGGGCACTGAAGCTTTCTTT. The rearrangement uses TRBV29-1 and TRBJ1-1; tentative D call: TRBD1 (6 bases). CDR3 length: 13 residues. Germline lookup yields CDR1 SQVTM and CDR2 ANQGSEA. V lost 7 bases and J 4 bases, leaving 16 bases between the germline ends.

V and J are TRBV10-3 and TRBJ1-6; 9 bases agree with TRBD1. Trimming removed 3 bases from V and 10 bases from J; junction bases left unmatched: 13. Germline lookup yields CDR1 ENHRY and CDR2 SYGVKD. This CDR3 has 17 amino acids. CDR3 loop: CAISDSYRDRENSPLHF. In DNA, the CDR3 is TGTGCCATCAGTGACTCGTACCGGGACAGGGAAAACTCACCCCTCCACTTT.

Ten or more counts support this clonotype. The chain couples TRBV7-8 to TRBJ1-2, with unresolved D. Trimming pared 4 bases from V and 5 bases from J, leaving 11 bases between. The CDR3 has 13 residues. CDR1 is SGHVS and CDR2 is FQNEAQ in the germline V gene. This chain's CDR3 is CASSSRLGYGYTF. The CDR3 DNA reads as TGTGCCAGCAGCTCCCGACTGGGTTATGGCTACACCTTC.

There are many counts of this clonotype. The chain joins TRBV7-2 to TRBJ1-2; TRBD1 matches 8 bases. Trimming cost V 1 base and J 6 bases; bases outside gene matches: 4. CDR1 is SGHTA, CDR2 FQGNSA, per germline. The CDR3 length is 14 residues. This CDR3 reads CASSLVRQGHGYTF. In DNA form, the CDR3 reads TGTGCCAGCAGCTTAGTGAGACAGGGGCATGGCTACACCTTC.

This clonotype appeared many times. The chain is built from TRBV10-2 and TRBJ2-7; D is ambiguous. V was clipped by 5 bases and J by 7 bases, with 12 bases between them. The CDR3 is 12 residues long. Per germline, CDR1 WSHSY and CDR2 SAAADI. CDR3 in amino acids: CASSPDGVEQYF. CDR3 coding DNA: TGCGCCAGCAGTCCAGACGGCGTAGAGCAGTACTTC.

Many counts were recorded for this clonotype. The rearrangement links TRBV20-1 to TRBJ1-2, with a tentative D call TRBD1 (6 bases). Per germline, CDR1 DFQATT and CDR2 SNEGSKA (reference sequence). This CDR3 comprises 14 residues. Trimming pared 0 bases from V and 5 bases from J, leaving 13 bases between. CDR3 nucleotide sequence: TGCAGTGCTAGAGATGGCGGACAGCGTTATGGCTACACCTTC. This sequence encodes CSARDGGQRYGYTF.

The chain is built from TRBV4-3 and TRBJ1-2; D is ambiguous. V was trimmed by 3 bases and J by 4 bases, leaving 12 bases between them. CDR1 and CDR2 from the germline V gene are LGHNA and YSLEER. The length of the CDR3 is 14 residues. CDR3 residues: CASSHGLDGYGYTF. The CDR3 DNA reads as TGCGCCAGCAGCCACGGGCTAGACGGCTATGGCTACACCTTC.

This clonotype was picked up many times. The V gene is TRBV3-1, the J gene TRBJ1-2, with D tentatively TRBD1 (6 bases). The CDR3 is made up of 14 amino acids. V dropped 3 bases and J dropped 4 bases, with 12 bases sitting between them. From germline, CDR1 is LGHDT and CDR2 YNNKEL (reference sequence). CDR3 sequence (DNA): TGTGCCAGCAGCCATTTGGGACACCCCTATGGCTACACCTTC. This gives the protein CASSHLGHPYGYTF.